Below, 6 T cell receptor beta chains from the same sample are listed, as sequenced in a study of cytomegalovirus exposure and HLA in healthy donors. Sequencing was performed with immunoSEQ multiplex PCR; in TCRdb, only in-frame clones are kept and a portion is missing. Of about 130,000 clones listed, 80% to 90% were seen once; the top ten hold over 9%. The sample was PBMCs. All receptors derive from a woman under 30 in good health and CMV-seropositive.

The genes are TRBV19 and TRBJ1-1; maybe TRBD1 (6 bases). Per germline, CDR1 LNHDA and CDR2 SQIVND (reference sequence). Trimming removed 0 bases from V and 1 base from J, with 12 bases in between. The length of the CDR3 is 16 residues. In nucleotides, the CDR3 is TGTGCCAGTAGTATAGATTCCAGGGGCGGGAACACTGAAGCTTTCTTT. This sequence encodes CASSIDSRGGNTEAFF.

This clone was counted between two and nine times. V usage is TRBV7-9 and J usage is TRBJ1-1, with no clear D. Germline loops: CDR1 SEHNR, CDR2 FQNEAQ (reference sequence). V was trimmed by 2 bases and J by 8 bases, leaving 9 bases between them. The CDR3 runs 12 residues. DNA for the CDR3: TGTGCCAGCAGCTTAAGGAGCCCAGAAGCTTTCTTT. This encodes CASSLRSPEAFF.

The genes are TRBV11-2 and TRBJ2-4; 10 nucleotides align to TRBD2. Germline V gene lookup returns CDR1 SGHAT and CDR2 FQNNGV. This CDR3 region has 17 residues. Losses at the gene ends were 6 bases for V and 6 bases for J; bases not matched to a gene: 14. CDR3 region: CASSSWGAGGQRNIQYF. The CDR3 DNA sequence: TGTGCCAGCAGTTCCTGGGGAGCGGGGGGGCAGAGAAACATTCAGTACTTC. The complete variable domain, with remaining parts taken from reference TRBV11-2 and TRBJ2-4, reads EAGVAQSPRYKIIEKRQSVAFWCNPISGHATLYWYQQILGQGPKLLIQFQNNGVVDDSQLPKDRFSAERLKGVDSTLKIQPAKLEDSAVYLCASSSWGAGGQRNIQYFGAGTRLSVL.

The J gene is TRBJ1-1, the V gene TRBV7-6, with 9 bases matching TRBD1. Germline CDR1 is SGHVS and CDR2 is FNYEAQ. V lost 5 bases and J lost 1; bases outside the gene matches: 5. The CDR3 is 15 amino acids. For the CDR3, the DNA is TGTGCCAGCAGCCTACGGACAGGGGCGAACACTGAAGCTTTCTTT. It yields the protein CASSLRTGANTEAFF.

Ten or more counts support this clone. The gene calls are TRBV28 and TRBJ1-2, with 7 positions matching TRBD1. CDR3 length: 13 amino acids. The germline V gene encodes CDR1 MDHEN and CDR2 SYDVKM. Trimming at V came to 10 bases and at J to 8 bases, leaving 13 bases not matched to a gene. The CDR3 DNA follows: TGTGCCATCTCGACAGGGAGTGGCGAAGGCTACACCTTC. Encoded protein: CAISTGSGEGYTF.

This clone is a singleton in its sample. The V call is TRBV5-6, the J call TRBJ1-1; D gene ambiguous. Germline V gene sequence: CDR1 SGHDT, CDR2 YYEEEE. This CDR3 has 13 residues. Trimming stripped 2 bases from V and 4 bases from J, with 9 bases between. CDR3 region: CASSFAGFTEAFF. CDR3 DNA: TGTGCCAGCAGCTTTGCGGGATTCACTGAAGCTTTCTTT.